The T cell receptor (beta chain) under discussion was sequenced for a study of CD8+ T cells in alopecia areata. Extraction of RNA preceded its reverse transcription into cDNA, which served as the sequencing template. The data were produced by immunoSEQ multiplex PCR, yet TCRdb's version contains in-frame clones alone and is incomplete. The table includes under 200,000 clones, about 71% detected once. Treatment specified: oral pan-JAK inhibitor, 5-10 mg twice daily. Broader study findings: Only one nonresponder was present, which leaves the link between baseline CD8+ expansion and response uncertain. The study found TCR sharing across patients less clear than in mice, possibly for HLA reasons.

The germline V gene has CDR1 SNHLY and CDR2 FYNNEI. The CDR3 runs to 14 residues. The junction had 7 bases not matched to a gene; V was cut back by 6 bases and J by 5 bases. This clone has only a few counts. Antigen unknown. The rearrangement uses TRBV2 and TRBJ1-3; 7 bases are shared with TRBD1. The material was CD4+ T cells sorted from blood, obtained at week 4, from a patient treated with tofacitinib. The clonotype was recovered from a human donor with alopecia areata. CDR3 residues: CASRTGDSRNTIYF. The CDR3 DNA is TGTGCCAGCAGAACGGGGGACAGTAGAAACACCATATATTTT.